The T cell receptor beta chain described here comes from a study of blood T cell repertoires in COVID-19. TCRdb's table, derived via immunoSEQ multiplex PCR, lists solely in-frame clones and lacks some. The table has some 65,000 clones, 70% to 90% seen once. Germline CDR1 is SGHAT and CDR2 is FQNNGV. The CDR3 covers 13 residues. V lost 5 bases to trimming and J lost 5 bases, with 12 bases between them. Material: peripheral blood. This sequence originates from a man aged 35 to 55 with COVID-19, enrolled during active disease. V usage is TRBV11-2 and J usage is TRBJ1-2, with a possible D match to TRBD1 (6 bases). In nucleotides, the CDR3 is TGTGCCAGCAGCCCGGACAGAAAGTATGGCTACACCTTC. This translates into CASSPDRKYGYTF.